This T cell receptor (beta chain) was sequenced in a study of patients and donors after allogeneic stem cell transplantation (dated by TCRdb to about 2020). The CDR1 and CDR2 encoded by the germline V gene are SGHDN and FVKESK. From its cysteine to its phenylalanine, the CDR3 spans 14 amino acids. Only the CDR3 part of the read is kept: 42 bases, read in frame from the first base. V is shortened by 2 bases, J by 5 bases, and the region joining them spans 12 bases. The receptor library was made with RT-PCR. The reads were generated on a NextSeq 550. TCRdb reworked the public reads: Q25 trimming with fastp, MiXCR clone assembly, productive beta chains retained. Under each unique CDR3 protein, matching rows form one entry showing the most common genes and DNA. The sample records 400,000 to 500,000 distinct CDR3 sequences, about a sixth of which are singletons. The ten largest clones take up around 7.9% of the sample.

This clonotype was observed a handful of times. Its antigen is unknown. Qualities for individual bases were not recorded, and no much larger clone is one base off. Sequenced: blood, either unsorted or a sorted T cell fraction (not recorded which). This TCR derives from a human donor who was either an allogeneic HSCT recipient or a stem cell or donor lymphocyte infusion donor (not recorded which). It is not recorded whose cells these are; they may come from a transplant donor. The sequence joins TRBV14 to TRBJ1-2; a tentative D call is TRBD1 (5 bases match). The nucleotide sequence reads as follows: TGTGCCAGCAGCCAAAGGGGAACCGGATATGGCTACACCTTC. The resulting protein is CASSQRGTGYGYTF. With all but the CDR3 taken from the reference TRBV14 and TRBJ1-2 genes, the full variable domain is: EAGVTQFPSHSVIEKGQTVTLRCDPISGHDNLYWYRRVMGKEIKFLLHFVKESKQDESGMPNNRFLAERTGGTYSTLKVQPAELEDSGVYFCASSQRGTGYGYTFGSGTRLTVV.